This T cell receptor (beta chain) originates from a study of blood T cell repertoires in COVID-19. Study in general: Whether acute or convalescent, the COVID-19 samples came from the United States, Italy and Spain. Sources were T cells, B-cell-depleted T cells, or PBMCs; the material itself was cDNA or gDNA.

This CDR3 region has 15 residues. The germline CDR1 and CDR2 sequences are LGHNA and YSLEER. With 3 bases removed from V and 5 bases from J, the gap between germline ends came to 16 bases. As originally analysed: The assay estimated nucleated cells by amplifying reference gene primers. Repertoires were generated with immunoSEQ multiplex PCR, while TCRdb's copy carries only in-frame clones and drops some. The DNA gave D and trimming, while V, J and clone size come from that table. The sample has approximately 160,000 clones; 70% to 90% are singletons. This chain links TRBV4-3 with TRBJ1-1; D not resolved. Sequencing was carried out using peripheral blood. This clonotype originated in a man over 45 with active or convalescent COVID-19. The CDR3 is CASSHLTASGTEAFF. The CDR3 DNA reads as TGCGCCAGCAGCCATCTGACTGCCTCGGGAACTGAAGCTTTCTTT.